One and the same sample provided the 17 T cell receptor beta chains below, sequenced in a study of T cells in Graves' hyperthyroidism and ophthalmopathy (dated by TCRdb to between 2019 and 2020). The library relied on multiplex PCR. Sequenced on an Illumina HiSeq 2000. The TCR beta CDR3 regions were amplified from RNA transcripts. For the first round of RT-PCR on the TCR CDR3, the HTBI primer set was used together with the Qiagen OneStep RT-PCR kit. The raw public reads went through TCRdb reprocessing: fastp at Q25, MiXCR clone calling, in-frame beta chains kept. Each CDR3 protein gets just one entry, which takes the most common genes and DNA from the rows behind it. This sample is represented by about 520,000 distinct CDR3 sequences; less than 25% of them were singletons. Approximately 25% of the sample lies in the top ten. The sample taken for sequencing was blood. All receptors come from a man between 18 and 29 years old with Graves' hyperthyroidism.

This clonotype was observed many times. The chain is built from TRBV12-3 or TRBV12-4 and TRBJ1-2; no reliable D call. This CDR3 has 13 amino acids. Trimming stripped 3 bases from V and 4 bases from J, with 9 bases between. CDR3 region: CASSLWAFYGYTF. For the CDR3, the DNA is TGTGCCAGCAGTTTGTGGGCATTCTATGGCTACACCTTC.

As to this clonotype: A single base separates this from a much larger clone, so it may be a read error. The rearrangement uses TRBV19 and TRBJ1-3, with D hard to call. This CDR3 is built from 10 residues. In germline, CDR1 is LNHDA, CDR2 SQIVND (reference sequence). The CDR3 is CASRGGTICF. Written as DNA, the CDR3 is TGTGCCAGTAGGGGAGGCACCATATGTTTT.

This clonotype occurred many times. The rearrangement uses TRBV25-1 and TRBJ2-5, with D perhaps matching TRBD1 or TRBD2 (5 bases each). The CDR3 is 15 amino acids. CDR1 and CDR2 (germline): MGHDK, SYGVNS. The germline V and J ends were trimmed by 0 bases and 4 bases, with 12 bases remaining between them. The CDR3 coding sequence is TGTGCCAGCAGTGAATATGGGATTGGGGGAGAGACCCAGTACTTC. Translation gives CASSEYGIGGETQYF.

The rearrangement links TRBV7-8 to TRBJ1-2; 8 bases match TRBD1. The length of the CDR3 is 16 residues. The V segment lost 4 bases and the J segment 4 bases; nucleotides outside the gene matches: 11. Germline V gene lookup returns CDR1 SGHVS and CDR2 FQNEAQ. The CDR3 sequence is CASSSAGGERFYGYTF. DNA for the CDR3: TGTGCCAGCAGCTCGGCAGGGGGCGAAAGGTTCTATGGCTACACCTTC.

V and J are TRBV6-1 and TRBJ1-4; no clear D. Germline CDR1 reads MNHNS; CDR2 reads SASEGT. V was shortened by 3 bases and J by 7 bases, with 9 bases between the two germline ends. This CDR3 comprises 13 residues. CDR3 loop: CASSDALTEKLFF. The CDR3, as DNA: TGTGCCAGCAGTGATGCCTTAACTGAAAAACTGTTTTTT.

This clonotype was observed many times. The gene calls are TRBV13 and TRBJ2-7; D unclear. Looked up from germline, CDR1 is PRHDT and CDR2 is FYEKMQ (reference sequence). The length of the CDR3 is 12 residues. V lost 1 base and J lost 5, with 6 bases in between. The CDR3 loop is CASSLARNEQYF. The CDR3 DNA sequence: TGTGCCAGCAGCTTAGCCCGGAACGAGCAGTACTTC.

This clonotype has ten or more counts. The chain couples TRBV24-1 to TRBJ1-1; TRBD1 might be the D (6 bases). Trimming removed 4 bases from V and 1 base from J, with 18 bases in between. Looked up from germline, CDR1 is KGHDR and CDR2 is SFDVKD. The length of the CDR3 is 17 residues. The CDR3 nucleotides are TGTGCCACCAGTGACCCCGGGGGCTCAATGAGGAACACTGAAGCTTTCTTT. The encoded protein is CATSDPGGSMRNTEAFF.

This clonotype was recorded many times. The chain couples TRBV6-1 to TRBJ2-7; 12 nucleotides line up with TRBD2. The CDR3 runs to 15 residues. The J segment lost 6 bases and the V segment lost 6 bases, leaving 9 bases of the junction unmatched. The germline CDR1 and CDR2 sequences are MNHNS and SASEGT. The CDR3 here is CASRTLAGGPSEQYF. CDR3 bases: TGTGCCAGCAGAACCCTAGCGGGGGGGCCCTCCGAGCAGTACTTC.

The gene calls are TRBV9 and TRBJ2-5; weak D call: TRBD1 (6 bases). Trimming removed 0 bases from V and 2 bases from J, with 11 bases in between. This CDR3 has 15 amino acids. The germline gives CDR1 SGDLS, CDR2 YYNGEE. The CDR3 region is CASSVDGQGQETQYF. CDR3 nucleotides: TGTGCCAGCAGCGTAGATGGGCAGGGGCAAGAGACCCAGTACTTC.

This clonotype was seen at least ten times. The CDR3 DNA follows: TGTGCCAGCAGTGAACAGGCCGCCGGGGAGCTGTTTTTT. It translates to CASSEQAAGELFF. The rearrangement links TRBV6-1 to TRBJ2-2; D gene uncertain. Germline values: CDR1 MNHNS, CDR2 SASEGT. The CDR3 contains 13 residues. V lost 2 bases and J lost 6, with 7 bases in between.

This clonotype was observed at least ten times. This sequence joins TRBV28 and TRBJ2-5; D is tentatively TRBD1 or TRBD2 (5 bases each). V was trimmed by 7 bases and J by 0 bases, leaving 15 bases between them. The CDR3 totals 15 residues. Germline V gene sequence: CDR1 MDHEN, CDR2 SYDVKM. Here the CDR3 reads CASKAEQGHQETQYF. Written as DNA, the CDR3 is TGTGCCAGCAAGGCCGAGCAGGGACACCAAGAGACCCAGTACTTC.

CDR3 amino acids: CASSLSGRSGAFF. DNA for the CDR3: TGTGCCAGCAGTTTATCTGGACGGTCGGGGGCTTTCTTT. This rearrangement joins TRBV28 to TRBJ1-1; D remains unclear. V lost 1 base and J lost 11, with 14 bases in between. The CDR3 sequence is 13 residues long. Germline V CDR1 and CDR2: MDHEN, SYDVKM.

This clonotype came up a few times. This chain uses TRBV4-1 with TRBJ2-4; 9 bases map to TRBD2. The junction had 12 bases not matched to a gene; V was cut back by 0 bases and J by 0 bases. The CDR3 has 20 residues. The germline gives CDR1 MGHRA, CDR2 YSYEKL. CDR3 nucleotides: TGCGCCAGCAGCCAAGAGCGGGGGGGCGCGCCCGTCCTAGCCAAAAACATTCAGTACTTC. Translating it yields CASSQERGGAPVLAKNIQYF.

In this sample, this clonotype turned up many times. The chain uses TRBV6-5 and TRBJ1-1; TRBD1 matches 7 bases. Germline V gene sequence: CDR1 MNHEY, CDR2 SVGAGI. Germline trimming cut 0 bases from V and 8 bases from J; bases unmatched to any gene: 9. This CDR3 has 15 amino acids. CDR3 DNA: TGTGCCAGCAGTTACTCGCCTGTAGGAGGGGGCGAAGCTTTCTTT. Its translation: CASSYSPVGGGEAFF.

Many counts were recorded for this clonotype. The chain carries TRBV7-9 and TRBJ1-5; possibly TRBD1 for D (5 bases). Per germline, CDR1 SEHNR and CDR2 FQNEAQ (reference sequence). V shed 5 bases and J shed 3 bases, with 11 bases lying between them. CDR3 length: 14 residues. CDR3 sequence: CASSQGAFNQPQHF. For the CDR3, the DNA is TGTGCCAGCAGCCAGGGAGCGTTCAATCAGCCCCAGCATTTT. Full variable domain (rest looked up from reference TRBV7-9 and TRBJ1-5): DTGVSQNPRHKITKRGQNVTFRCDPISEHNRLYWYRQTLGQGPEFLTYFQNEAQLEKSRLLSDRFSAERPKGSFSTLEIQRTEQGDSAMYLCASSQGAFNQPQHFGDGTRLSIL.

This clonotype showed up many times. The chain combines TRBV12-3 or TRBV12-4 with TRBJ1-2; D call uncertain. V lost 2 bases, J lost 4 bases, and 8 bases lay in between. The length of the CDR3 is 13 residues. The CDR3 nucleotides are TGTGCCAGCAGTTTATTTGCTGGCTATGGCTACACCTTC. It codes for CASSLFAGYGYTF.

V and J are TRBV12-3 or TRBV12-4 and TRBJ2-7, with no clear D. Trimming left V 1 base short and J 0 bases short, with 13 bases between. The CDR3 is 16 residues long. CDR3 region: CASSLEFGHSSYEQYF. CDR3 coding DNA: TGTGCCAGCAGTTTAGAATTTGGCCACAGCTCCTACGAGCAGTACTTC.